A selection of T cell receptor beta chains follows, all from one sample in a study of T cells after yellow fever vaccination. TCRdb passed the 5' RACE reads through MiXCR, listing each CDR3 protein once. Of under 550,000 distinct CDR3 sequences listed, 20% to 25% are singletons. The material sequenced was PBMCs, taken less than 25 days after the first yellow fever vaccination. The receptors were sampled from a man between 18 and 29 years old who received the YFV17D yellow fever vaccine. Each CDR3 is given with its conserved first and last residue. A D gene is named only where the DNA matches it firmly. Expanded clones get a size class; other rows say once, few or many, or leave the size out.

len,d_gene,abundance,v_gene,j_gene,CDR3aa,CDR3nt
15,.,.,TRBV5-6,TRBJ1-5,CASSLLAGGAAPQHF,TGTGCCAGCAGCTTGCTCGCTGGCGGAGCGGCGCCCCAGCATTTT
14,.,.,TRBV5-1,TRBJ1-1,CASSPLSTGAEAFF,TGCGCCAGCAGCCCGTTGTCTACGGGAGCTGAAGCTTTCTTT
15,.,.,TRBV7-2,TRBJ2-2,CASSFRSGYSRELFF,TGTGCCAGCAGCTTTAGGTCGGGCTATTCCCGGGAGCTGTTTTTT
13,TRBD2,few,TRBV2,TRBJ2-1,CASITSGGSSQFF,TGTGCCAGCATAACTAGCGGGGGTTCTTCCCAGTTCTTC
18,TRBD1,.,TRBV6-5,TRBJ2-2,CASSYTPPRDRVTGELFF,TGTGCCAGCAGTTACACACCGCCGCGGGACAGGGTGACCGGGGAGCTGTTTTTT
14,.,few,TRBV6-1,TRBJ2-1,CASSGGPISDEQFF,TGTGCCAGCAGCGGGGGGCCAATATCAGATGAGCAGTTCTTC
14,.,few,TRBV12-3/TRBV12-4,TRBJ2-1,CASSLMVTYNEQFF,TGTGCCAGCAGTTTAATGGTTACCTACAATGAGCAGTTCTTC
14,.,.,TRBV5-4,TRBJ1-1,CASSPLDSNTEAFF,TGTGCCAGCAGCCCCCTGGACTCGAACACTGAAGCTTTCTTT
15,.,few,TRBV5-1,TRBJ1-1,CASRSPGSGDTEAFF,TGCGCCAGCAGGTCCCCAGGGTCGGGGGACACTGAAGCTTTCTTT
15,TRBD2,.,TRBV12-3/TRBV12-4,TRBJ2-7,CASRSGTSGAYEQYF,TGTGCCAGCCGCAGTGGAACTAGCGGCGCGTACGAGCAGTACTTC
16,.,few,TRBV4-3,TRBJ2-3,CASSLRTESSTDTQYF,TGCGCCAGCAGCCTACGGACCGAGAGCTCCACAGATACGCAGTATTTT
14,.,few,TRBV27,TRBJ1-1,CASSQGRMNTEAFF,TGTGCCAGCAGCCAGGGGAGAATGAACACTGAAGCTTTCTTT
14,.,many,TRBV5-1,TRBJ2-3,CASRAGTSTDTQYF,TGTGCCAGCAGGGCCGGGACTAGCACAGATACGCAGTATTTT
13,.,many,TRBV5-1,TRBJ2-3,CASSFRTADTQYF,TGCGCCAGCAGCTTCCGGACAGCAGATACGCAGTATTTT
15,.,.,TRBV12-3/TRBV12-4,TRBJ2-5,CASSLGTPSGETQYF,TGTGCCAGCAGCCTAGGGACTCCCTCCGGGGAGACCCAGTACTTC
13,.,few,TRBV4-3,TRBJ1-3,CASSQEFTSYLNF,TGCGCCAGCAGCCAAGAATTTACCTCCTATTTGAATTTT
13,.,few,TRBV5-5,TRBJ2-5,CASSLTALETQYF,TGTGCCAGCAGCTTGACAGCGTTGGAGACCCAGTACTTC
14,TRBD1,few,TRBV29-1,TRBJ2-7,CSVAWDRATYEQYF,TGCAGCGTTGCATGGGACAGGGCGACCTACGAGCAGTACTTC
12,.,.,TRBV7-9,TRBJ2-1,CAWGPHPNEQFF,TGTGCCTGGGGACCTCACCCCAATGAGCAGTTCTTC
14,.,few,TRBV5-1,TRBJ2-2,CASSLEGGPGELFF,TGCGCCAGCAGCCTCGAAGGGGGACCCGGGGAGCTGTTTTTT
16,TRBD2,.,TRBV25-1,TRBJ2-7,CASSPSTQGGTYEQYF,TGTGCCAGCAGTCCCTCAACCCAGGGAGGGACCTACGAGCAGTACTTC
14,.,few,TRBV27,TRBJ1-2,CASSLGGHQGGYTF,TGTGCCAGCAGTTTAGGGGGACACCAAGGTGGCTACACCTTC
14,.,few,TRBV10-3,TRBJ2-3,CAISRGDRTDTQYF,TGTGCCATCAGTAGGGGGGACCGCACAGATACGCAGTATTTT
17,TRBD2,.,TRBV5-1,TRBJ2-3,CASSQGTSGGATDTQYF,TGCGCCAGCAGCCAAGGGACTAGCGGGGGGGCCACAGATACGCAGTATTTT
13,.,.,TRBV7-3,TRBJ2-4,CASSAGGGDIQYF,TGTGCCAGCAGCGCCGGAGGCGGGGACATTCAGTACTTC
11,.,.,TRBV28,TRBJ1-1,CASSLKTEAFF,TGTGCCAGCAGTTTAAAGACTGAAGCTTTCTTT
15,.,.,TRBV20-1,TRBJ1-5,CSAFQGGSSNQPQHF,TGCAGTGCTTTCCAGGGCGGGAGCAGCAATCAGCCCCAGCATTTT
15,TRBD1,few,TRBV20-1,TRBJ2-7,CSARDGDRGSYEQYF,TGCAGTGCTAGAGATGGGGACAGGGGCTCCTACGAGCAGTACTTC
14,TRBD2,few,TRBV12-3/TRBV12-4,TRBJ2-5,CASSSSGVAGNQYF,TGTGCCAGCAGTTCTAGCGGGGTGGCGGGGAACCAGTACTTC
14,.,.,TRBV29-1,TRBJ2-3,CSVEKGASTDTQYF,TGCAGCGTTGAAAAAGGGGCCAGCACAGATACGCAGTATTTT
14,.,once,TRBV12-3/TRBV12-4,TRBJ2-1,CATLRSSGAHEQFF,TGTGCCACCCTAAGGTCGTCCGGGGCCCATGAGCAGTTCTTC
17,.,few,TRBV12-3/TRBV12-4,TRBJ2-1,CASKGGGSGRSYNEQFF,TGTGCCAGCAAGGGAGGGGGTAGCGGTCGCTCCTACAATGAGCAGTTCTTC
15,TRBD1,few,TRBV6-2/TRBV6-3,TRBJ2-7,CASSLGQGGSYEQYF,TGTGCCAGCAGTCTCGGACAGGGCGGCTCCTACGAGCAGTACTTC
16,TRBD1,few,TRBV29-1,TRBJ1-1,CSVAARDRGANTEAFF,TGCAGCGTTGCGGCACGGGACAGGGGAGCGAACACTGAAGCTTTCTTT
14,TRBD1,.,TRBV10-3,TRBJ2-1,CATRGQRVYNEQFF,TGTGCCACACGGGGACAGAGAGTCTACAATGAGCAGTTCTTC
14,.,few,TRBV20-1,TRBJ1-2,CSAREEGRSYGYTF,TGCAGTGCTAGAGAGGAAGGGCGAAGCTATGGCTACACCTTC
15,TRBD1,few,TRBV11-2,TRBJ2-5,CASSQTYDREETQYF,TGTGCCAGCAGCCAGACCTACGACAGGGAAGAGACCCAGTACTTC
12,.,.,TRBV5-4,TRBJ1-4,CASGGLGEKLFF,TGTGCCAGCGGAGGGTTGGGTGAAAAACTGTTTTTT
14,TRBD2,few,TRBV20-1,TRBJ2-5,CSATGLAGRETQYF,TGCAGTGCTACAGGACTAGCGGGTCGAGAGACCCAGTACTTC
12,.,.,TRBV20-1,TRBJ2-4,CSARDFSNIQYF,TGCAGTGCTAGAGATTTCTCAAACATTCAGTACTTC
16,.,few,TRBV4-3,TRBJ1-3,CASSGLGRISGNTIYF,TGCGCCAGCAGCGGCCTTGGGCGGATCTCTGGAAACACCATATATTTT
15,.,many,TRBV11-1,TRBJ2-3,CASSFTRLFTDTQYF,TGTGCCAGCAGCTTCACTCGCCTCTTCACAGATACGCAGTATTTT
12,TRBD1,few,TRBV10-3,TRBJ1-2,CATPGQVYGYTF,TGTGCCACTCCAGGACAGGTATATGGCTACACCTTC
16,.,.,TRBV4-3,TRBJ1-1,CASSQVGRGRGSEAFF,TGCGCCAGCAGCCAAGTAGGTAGGGGACGAGGTTCTGAAGCTTTCTTT
11,.,many,TRBV29-1,TRBJ2-3,CSVDRSDTQYF,TGCAGCGTTGACAGGTCAGATACGCAGTATTTT
15,.,.,TRBV9,TRBJ1-5,CASSGRQRGYQPQHF,TGTGCCAGCAGCGGGCGCCAAAGGGGGTATCAGCCCCAGCATTTT
14,TRBD1,.,TRBV20-1,TRBJ1-2,CSARDRAGGPGYTF,TGCAGTGCTAGAGATCGGGCAGGGGGCCCTGGCTACACCTTC
15,TRBD1,.,TRBV7-2,TRBJ1-1,CASSFYGQEHPGAFF,TGTGCCAGCAGCTTTTACGGACAGGAGCATCCCGGAGCTTTCTTT
15,.,.,TRBV7-6,TRBJ2-1,CASSTRLSSYNEQFF,TGTGCCAGCAGCACCCGACTAAGCTCCTACAATGAGCAGTTCTTC
14,TRBD1,.,TRBV12-3/TRBV12-4,TRBJ2-1,CASSLKAGGNEQFF,TGTGCCAGCAGTTTAAAAGCAGGGGGCAATGAGCAGTTCTTC
15,TRBD1,few,TRBV7-9,TRBJ1-1,CASTHRGGRNTEAFF,TGTGCCAGCACCCACAGGGGGGGAAGGAACACTGAAGCTTTCTTT
15,.,once,TRBV5-1,TRBJ2-1,CASSLAPGVGDEQFF,TGCGCCAGCAGCTTGGCGCCGGGGGTGGGCGATGAGCAGTTCTTC